Shown below are 10 T cell receptor beta chains from a single sample sequenced in a study of healthy donors' naive CD4 and CD8 T cells. Each TCR library used roughly 510 ng of total RNA and a linear amplification protocol. TCRdb independently ran MiXCR on the reads; one entry per CDR3 protein. The profile shows 200,000 or so distinct CDR3 sequences, around three quarters of them singletons. Input material: naive CD4+ and CD8+ T cells sorted from blood, pooled from several donors. These receptors all stem from a pool of human donors in good health; the sample pools cells from several healthy donors.

V is TRBV19 and J is TRBJ2-1, with D perhaps being TRBD1 or TRBD2 (5 bases each). The CDR3 has 15 residues. The V end lost 0 bases, the J end lost 6 bases, and 12 bases lay between the germline ends. Germline V gene lookup returns CDR1 LNHDA and CDR2 SQIVND (reference sequence). The CDR3 is CASSIDGTEFNEQFF. Here the CDR3 DNA reads TGTGCCAGTAGTATAGATGGGACGGAATTCAATGAGCAGTTCTTC.

V is TRBV27 and J is TRBJ2-7, with D possibly matching TRBD1 (6 bases). The CDR3 contains 16 residues. CDR1 and CDR2 (germline): MNHEY, SMNVEV (reference sequence). The V gene lost 3 bases and the J gene lost 0 bases, with 15 bases spanning the gap. This chain's CDR3 is CASSFSSGVLSYEQYF. Written as DNA, the CDR3 is TGTGCCAGCAGTTTTTCCTCAGGGGTCCTCTCCTACGAGCAGTACTTC.

This rearrangement joins TRBV11-2 to TRBJ1-6; no definite D call. CDR1 SGHAT and CDR2 FQNNGV come from the germline V gene. Trimming pared 1 base from V and 1 base from J, leaving 5 bases between. There are 15 residues in the CDR3. CDR3: CASSLGGSYNSPLHF. The CDR3 DNA follows: TGTGCCAGCAGCTTAGGGGGATCCTATAATTCACCCCTCCACTTT.

This rearrangement joins TRBV5-5 to TRBJ1-1; maybe TRBD1 (5 bases). V lost 2 bases and J lost 4, with 15 bases in between. CDR3 length: 15 amino acids. Germline V gene lookup returns CDR1 SGHKS and CDR2 YYEKEE (reference sequence). For the CDR3, the DNA is TGTGCCAGCAGCTTCCGGGGGAGTTTGGGCACTGAAGCTTTCTTT. Its translation: CASSFRGSLGTEAFF.

The DNA of the CDR3 is TGTGCCAGCTCACCAAGAACAGCTCACATCAATGAGCAGTTCTTC. This encodes CASSPRTAHINEQFF. The chain links TRBV18 to TRBJ2-1; D remains ambiguous. Trimming took 2 bases from V and 6 from J, leaving 14 bases between them. Germline CDR1 and CDR2: KGHSH and LQKENI. The CDR3 totals 15 residues.

This clonotype was detected a few times. Its ends do not fully match the called genes, so a read error is possible. The chain uses TRBV18 and TRBJ1-1; tentatively, D is TRBD1 (6 bases). CDR3 length: 16 amino acids. Germline CDR1 and CDR2: KGHSH and LQKENI. The CDR3 here is CASPPRGAVMNTEAFF. The CDR3 region has the DNA TGTGCCAGCCCACCTCGGGGGGCGGTCATGAACACTGAAGCTTTCTTT.

The V and J genes are TRBV20-1 and TRBJ1-1; D unresolved. The CDR3 length is 17 residues. Trimming stripped 0 bases from V and 0 bases from J, with 17 bases between. Germline CDR1 is DFQATT and CDR2 is SNEGSKA (reference sequence). CDR3 sequence: CSARDYRGGSMNTEAFF. CDR3 sequence (DNA): TGCAGTGCTAGAGATTACCGTGGAGGCTCTATGAACACTGAAGCTTTCTTT.

The chain uses TRBV29-1 and TRBJ1-2; D is possibly TRBD1 (5 bases). Trimming pared 4 bases from V and 8 bases from J, leaving 11 bases between. The CDR3 sequence is 11 residues long. CDR1 and CDR2 (germline): SQVTM, ANQGSEA. CDR3 coding DNA: TGCAGCGTTGTTTCAGGGACCGGCTACACCTTC. Protein product: CSVVSGTGYTF.

The chain is built from TRBV20-1 and TRBJ1-1; maybe TRBD1 (5 bases). The CDR3 spans 13 residues. Trimming took off 3 bases at V and 0 bases at J, with 8 bases between the two ends. Germline values: CDR1 DFQATT, CDR2 SNEGSKA (reference sequence). As DNA, the CDR3 is TGCAGTGCTAGGAACAGGTTGAACACTGAAGCTTTCTTT. Translating gives CSARNRLNTEAFF.

This clonotype was counted a single time. J is TRBJ1-2 and V is TRBV2; D unclear. Per the germline V gene, CDR1 is SNHLY and CDR2 is FYNNEI. This CDR3 is 12 amino acids long. V lost 4 bases, J lost 2 bases, and 5 bases lay in between. The CDR3, as DNA: TGTGCCAGCAGTGTCTTAAACTATGGCTACACCTTC. Its protein is CASSVLNYGYTF.